One and the same sample provided the 10 T cell receptor beta chains below, sequenced in a study of cytomegalovirus exposure and HLA in healthy donors. PCR primers comprised 60 Vbeta and 13 Jbeta primers. Some clones are missing from TCRdb's copy, which holds only in-frame ones; the method was immunoSEQ multiplex PCR. The data contain approximately 93,000 clones, about two thirds of them singletons. Sequencing was done on a sample of PBMCs. These TCRs come from a boy aged 5 to 17 in good health and CMV-seropositive.

This clone was observed a handful of times. This chain uses TRBV6-1 with TRBJ1-1; TRBD1 matches at 7 bases. Germline-derived CDR1 and CDR2 are MNHNS and SASEGT. This CDR3 region has 14 residues. V shed 7 bases, J shed 0 bases, and the junction held 5 bases outside the gene matches. The DNA for the CDR3 is TGTGCCAGCACTCCGGGACAGATGAACACTGAAGCTTTCTTT. Residues: CASTPGQMNTEAFF.

The CDR3 nucleotides are TGTGCCAGCAGCTCAGGGACTTTCGACAATGAGCAGTTCTTC. This translates into CASSSGTFDNEQFF. The chain uses TRBV7-3 and TRBJ2-1; TRBD2 might be the D (6 bases). The CDR3 totals 14 residues. V was shortened by 4 bases and J by 5 bases, with 12 bases between the two germline ends. Germline V gene data show CDR1 as SGHTA and CDR2 as FQGTGA.

This clone has a single count. The V call is TRBV30, the J call TRBJ1-1, with 10 bases lining up with TRBD1. This CDR3 comprises 15 residues. CDR1 is GTSNPN, CDR2 SVGIG, per germline (reference sequence). V lost 0 bases and J lost 2; bases outside the gene matches: 3. CDR3 sequence reads: CAWSVGDRGNTEAFF. CDR3 in DNA: TGTGCCTGGAGTGTAGGGGACAGGGGTAACACTGAAGCTTTCTTT.

This rearrangement joins TRBV19 to TRBJ1-5; D perhaps matches TRBD1 (5 bases). This CDR3 comprises 18 residues. Germline CDR1 and CDR2: LNHDA and SQIVND (reference sequence). With 0 bases removed from V and 4 bases from J, the gap between germline ends came to 19 bases. CDR3 protein: CASSIERGRGVGNQPQHF. CDR3 DNA: TGTGCCAGTAGTATAGAGCGGGGGAGGGGAGTTGGGAATCAGCCCCAGCATTTT.

CDR3 sequence: CASSLEAGVWGTEAFF. Written as DNA, the CDR3 is TGCGCCAGCAGCTTGGAAGCGGGGGTCTGGGGTACTGAAGCTTTCTTT. The chain employs TRBV5-1 and TRBJ1-1, with D possibly matching TRBD1 (5 bases). Germline V gives CDR1 SGHRS, CDR2 YFSETQ. This CDR3 has 16 residues. V was pared by 0 bases and J by 5 bases, with 17 bases between. Complete variable domain (other parts from reference TRBV5-1 and TRBJ1-1): KAGVTQTPRYLIKTRGQQVTLSCSPISGHRSVSWYQQTPGQGLQFLFEYFSETQRNKGNFPGRFSGRQFSNSRSEMNVSTLELGDSALYLCASSLEAGVWGTEAFFGQGTRLTVV.

This chain connects TRBV5-6 to TRBJ2-5; TRBD1 agrees at 9 bases. The germline CDR1 and CDR2 sequences are SGHDT and YYEEEE. Trimming took 1 base from V and 5 from J; bases not matched to a gene: 6. The CDR3 contains 15 residues. For the CDR3, the DNA is TGTGCCAGCAGCTTGACAGGGGGCGATGGGGAGACCCAGTACTTC. It specifies CASSLTGGDGETQYF.

This chain joins TRBV7-9 and TRBJ2-3; 12 bases are shared with TRBD2. The CDR3 is 18 residues long. Germline V gene lookup returns CDR1 SEHNR and CDR2 FQNEAQ (reference sequence). J lost 3 bases, V lost 3 bases, and 10 bases had no gene match. The CDR3 DNA reads as TGTGCCAGCAGCTTGGGGTATACTAGCGGGGGGACGACAGATACGCAGTATTTT. Encoded protein: CASSLGYTSGGTTDTQYF.

The rearrangement links TRBV5-1 to TRBJ1-1; D is possibly TRBD1 (6 bases). The CDR3 contains 13 residues. Per germline, CDR1 SGHRS and CDR2 YFSETQ. V lost 0 bases and J lost 7, with 10 bases in between. CDR3 amino acids: CASSLDRVGEAFF. In nucleotides, the CDR3 is TGCGCCAGCAGCTTGGACAGGGTCGGTGAAGCTTTCTTT.

This rearrangement joins TRBV21-1 to TRBJ1-5. TRBV21-1 is a pseudogene. The CDR3 has 15 amino acids. The CDR3 DNA is TGTGCCAGCAGCCCGGGGGGCTCGGGCAATCAGCCCCAGCATTTT. Its translation is CASSPGGSGNQPQHF.

This clone occurred a few times. This chain links TRBV30 with TRBJ2-1; a weak D match, TRBD1 (6 bases). Germline values: CDR1 GTSNPN, CDR2 SVGIG (reference sequence). Trimming pared 8 bases from V and 5 bases from J, leaving 13 bases between. This CDR3 is built from 12 residues. The CDR3 DNA is TGTGCCGGCCCCTCAGGGGACAATGAGCAGTTCTTC. Amino acid sequence: CAGPSGDNEQFF.